One T cell receptor (beta chain) is described in this entry. Its antigen is not yet known. The input lacks base qualities; no much larger clone sits a single base away. Patients with a history of autoimmune disease or receiving systemic immunosuppression were excluded from the trial. Peripheral blood for TCR sequencing was collected from all dose cohorts at baseline, on cycle 4 day 1, and on cycle 7 day 1. The samples were drawn from a first-in-human, open-label, multicenter phase I dose-escalation trial of ivuxolimab. Adults with locally advanced or metastatic head and neck squamous cell, hepatocellular, melanoma or renal cell carcinoma were enrolled in the trial. Before TCR sequencing, CD4+ and CD8+ T cells were separately sorted from peripheral blood. Genomic DNA was isolated from the sorted cells so that the TCRbeta CDR3 region could be sequenced. The immunoSEQ Assay was used to sequence the TCRbeta CDR3 regions. Not all clones reach the TCRdb copy of this immuneACCESS table, which keeps in-frame sequences only. Checked studies attribute under half of the gap to unresolved V genes and leave the rest unexplained. Across this sample there are 40,000 to 50,000 clones, with around four fifths seen only once. Around 2.7% of the sample belongs to the ten largest clones.

Trimming removed 6 bases from V and 3 bases from J; the gene matches leave 9 bases unexplained. Including the terminal cysteine and phenylalanine, the CDR3 comprises 17 residues. Of all the DNA, just the CDR3 is kept, 51 bases in frame from base 1. Per the germline V gene, WSHSY is the CDR1 and SAAADI is the CDR2. The sample comes from a study of OX40 agonist ivuxolimab in advanced cancers. The study in broad terms: Ivuxolimab, which targeted the costimulatory receptor OX40 (CD134), was an agonistic, fully human IgG2 monoclonal antibody. Intravenous ivuxolimab was administered to patients every 2 weeks at six dose levels: 0.01, 0.1, 0.3, 1.5, 3 and 10 mg/kg. Of the roughly 50 dose-escalation patients, hepatocellular carcinoma was present in about 19, melanoma in about 15, renal cell carcinoma in 9 and head and neck cancer in 9. The dose-escalation cohort was about 87% male with a mean age of approximately 60 years, ranging from roughly 23 to 80. Prior anti-PD-1, anti-PD-L1 or anti-CTLA-4 therapy was permitted, and 40% to 50% of dose-escalation patients had received checkpoint inhibitors. Partial responses were achieved by three dose-escalation patients, of whom one had hepatocellular carcinoma and two had cutaneous melanoma. The point of sequencing TCRbeta in the periphery was to test whether ivuxolimab changed TCR sequence diversity and drove clonal T-cell expansion. The paper describes the monotherapy dose-escalation part (N ≈ 50 patients) of the phase I trial of ivuxolimab. Broad study findings and their caveats: In partial responders in the 0.1-3.0 mg/kg groups, normalized peripheral clonal expansion was found to be among the lowest, especially among CD8+ T cells. Clonal expansion of both CD4+ and CD8+ blood T cells was observed from baseline to week 6 at doses 0.1 to 3.0 mg/kg. Which antigens the clonally expanded peripheral T cells were specific for was not determined. After ivuxolimab, CD8+ T cells had more expanded clones than CD4+ T cells on average. Low levels of normalized T-cell clonal expansion were also seen in some patients who did not respond.

The chain links TRBV10-2 with TRBJ2-3; 13 bases in the junction line up with TRBD2. Material: CD4+ or CD8+ T cells sorted from blood, obtained in a trial of the OX40 agonist ivuxolimab. The receptor was isolated from an adult with an advanced solid tumor such as melanoma, head and neck, liver or kidney cancer. The CDR3 region: CASRTSGRAISTDTQYF. In nucleotides, the sequence is TGCGCCAGCAGAACTAGCGGGAGGGCCATTAGTACAGATACGCAGTATTTT.